Listed below are T cell receptor beta chains from one sample, sequenced in a study of early T cells in non-severe SARS-CoV-2 infection. TCRdb ran MiXCR on the 5' RACE reads and lists one entry per CDR3 protein. Among about 72,000 distinct CDR3 sequences listed, over 8% were seen once. Sequenced input: whole blood. The receptor set was obtained from an adult who was a healthcare worker with PCR-confirmed SARS-CoV-2 infection or an uninfected control (not recorded which). Each CDR3 is given with its conserved first and last residue. A D gene is named only where the DNA matches it firmly. Some rows have no size entry. The others give once, few or many, or a class for an expanded clone.

NA,NA,TRBJ1-6,TRBV2,CASRFSSSYNSPLHF,TGTGCCAGCAGATTCTCTAGCTCCTATAATTCACCCCTCCACTTT
few,TRBD2,TRBJ2-2,TRBV7-2,CASSFIPSGRYTGELFF,TGTGCCAGCAGCTTTATTCCTAGCGGGAGATATACCGGGGAGCTGTTTTTT
NA,NA,TRBJ2-7,TRBV25-1,CASSESGRGYEQYF,TGTGCCAGCAGTGAATCTGGGCGGGGTTACGAGCAGTACTTC
NA,NA,TRBJ2-2,TRBV6-5,CASSSPWSGELFF,TGTGCCAGCAGTTCCCCGTGGTCGGGGGAGCTGTTTTTT
few,TRBD1,TRBJ1-4,TRBV20-1,CSAKTGGYEKLFF,TGCAGTGCCAAGACAGGGGGGTATGAAAAACTGTTTTTT
few,NA,TRBJ1-5,TRBV6-1,CASRGMRGNQPQHF,TGTGCCAGCAGGGGGATGAGGGGTAATCAGCCCCAGCATTTT
few,NA,TRBJ2-7,TRBV4-1,CASSQVSAVPYEQYF,TGCGCCAGCAGCCAAGTTTCGGCAGTACCCTACGAGCAGTACTTC
NA,NA,TRBJ2-1,TRBV21-1,CASSRPPGLAGEAEQFF,TGTGCCAGCAGCAGACCTCCGGGACTAGCGGGAGAGGCTGAGCAGTTCTTC
few,TRBD1,TRBJ2-5,TRBV25-1,CASSELARGPQETQYF,TGTGCCAGCAGTGAACTCGCCAGGGGGCCCCAAGAGACCCAGTACTTC
NA,TRBD2,TRBJ2-4,TRBV20-1,CSAPTSGASIAKNIQYF,TGCAGTGCTCCGACTAGCGGGGCTTCAATAGCCAAAAACATTCAGTACTTC
few,NA,TRBJ2-7,TRBV5-1,CASSPGSNGEQYF,TGCGCCAGCAGCCCCGGGTCGAACGGGGAGCAGTACTTC
NA,TRBD2,TRBJ2-7,TRBV7-2,CASSTRTSSSEQYF,TGTGCCAGCAGCACGCGGACTAGCTCGTCCGAGCAGTACTTC
few,NA,TRBJ2-1,TRBV7-3,CASSNTTPVLNEQFF,TGTGCCAGCAGCAATACGACCCCTGTCCTCAATGAGCAGTTCTTC
NA,NA,TRBJ1-2,TRBV30,CAWSYGDDHGYTF,TGTGCCTGGAGTTATGGGGATGACCATGGCTACACCTTC
few,NA,TRBJ2-3,TRBV7-6,CASSITTDTQYF,TGTGCCAGCAGCATCACCACAGATACGCAGTATTTT
NA,TRBD2,TRBJ2-7,TRBV28,CASTISGRSLEQYF,TGTGCCAGCACTATAAGCGGGAGGAGCCTCGAGCAGTACTTC
many,TRBD1,TRBJ2-7,TRBV15,CATSSYQGASGEQYF,TGTGCCACCAGCAGCTATCAGGGGGCATCGGGCGAGCAGTACTTC
few,NA,TRBJ1-1,TRBV6-1,CASSEARQKNTEAFF,TGTGCCAGCAGTGAAGCGAGACAGAAGAACACTGAAGCTTTCTTT
many,NA,TRBJ1-2,TRBV3-1,CASSQGSLGGYTF,TGTGCCAGCAGCCAAGGCAGTTTGGGTGGCTACACCTTC
few,NA,TRBJ1-5,TRBV28,CASSYGNQPQHF,TGTGCCAGCAGTTATGGGAATCAGCCCCAGCATTTT
many,TRBD2,TRBJ2-7,TRBV27,CASRWGGEQYF,TGTGCCAGCAGATGGGGGGGCGAGCAGTACTTC
few,NA,TRBJ2-1,TRBV11-1,CASSPPTGLWLNEQFF,TGTGCCAGCAGCCCGCCCACGGGCTTGTGGTTGAATGAGCAGTTCTTC
few,TRBD2,TRBJ2-3,TRBV20-1,CSARAMGLAETDTQYF,TGCAGTGCTAGAGCGATGGGACTAGCTGAAACAGATACGCAGTATTTT
many,NA,TRBJ2-2,TRBV5-1,CASTGRTNTGELFF,TGCGCCAGCACCGGACGCACGAACACCGGGGAGCTGTTTTTT
few,TRBD1,TRBJ2-6,TRBV28,CASSPRDRLSGANVLTF,TGTGCCAGCAGTCCCCGGGACAGACTTTCTGGGGCCAACGTCCTGACTTTC
NA,NA,TRBJ2-3,TRBV6-5,CASSYQFPRRTPADTQYF,TGTGCCAGCAGTTACCAGTTCCCTCGGCGGACCCCTGCAGATACGCAGTATTTT
many,NA,TRBJ1-1,TRBV7-9,CASSLTEIGEAFF,TGTGCCAGCAGCTTGACAGAGATAGGTGAAGCTTTCTTT
few,TRBD1,TRBJ2-5,TRBV9,CASSVTRGLEETQYF,TGTGCCAGCAGCGTTACTAGGGGGCTGGAAGAGACCCAGTACTTC
few,NA,TRBJ2-5,TRBV3-1,CASSPPRGPQETQYF,TGTGCCAGCAGCCCGCCCCGGGGGCCTCAAGAGACCCAGTACTTC
few,NA,TRBJ1-6,TRBV6-1,CASSEAEGGHSPLHF,TGTGCCAGCAGTGAAGCGGAGGGGGGGCATTCACCCCTCCACTTT
many,NA,TRBJ2-1,TRBV7-6,CASSLAYNEQFF,TGTGCCAGCAGCTTAGCGTACAATGAGCAGTTCTTC